This T cell receptor beta chain appears in the sequencing data of a study of blood T cell repertoires in COVID-19. Methods used by the authors: Amplification with reference gene primers provided the estimates of nucleated cell counts. Only in-frame clones appear in the TCRdb table, and some are missing; sequencing was by immunoSEQ multiplex PCR. V and J calls and clone size are as listed in that table; D and trimming were resolved from the DNA. The sample consists of a few hundred thousand clones, under 85% of them appearing once. This clone has a single count. Participant age was roughly 18 to 100 years, and participants resided in 24 US areas. Researchers sorted participants into cohorts using their self-reported clinical history. Cohort 3 donors were reported recovered after two negative PCRs, clearance, or symptom resolution. Trimming removed 7 bases from V and 7 bases from J; junction bases left unmatched: 8. The CDR3 has 13 residues. Germline assignment: CDR1 MDHEN and CDR2 SYDVKM.

The sample was PBMCs or T cells enriched from blood (not recorded which). The rearrangement links TRBV28 to TRBJ1-1, with TRBD1 matching 8 bases. This receptor was taken from a woman in her 50s who had recovered from COVID-19. The CDR3 DNA follows: TGTGCCAGCACCGTGGACAGGGTTGATGAAGCTTTCTTT. Protein sequence: CASTVDRVDEAFF.